The entry below gives a single TCR beta chain sequence along with its context. Only in-frame clones appear in the TCRdb table, and some are missing; sequencing was by immunoSEQ multiplex PCR. Among more than 150,000 clones listed, under 85% were seen once. The germline V gene encodes CDR1 MNHEY and CDR2 SVGAGI. This CDR3 contains 14 residues. Germline trimming cut 2 bases from V and 5 bases from J; bases unmatched to any gene: 4. The data derive from a study of blood T cell repertoires in COVID-19. About the research overall: Samples came from the United States, Italy and Spain, spanning acute and convalescent COVID-19.

This TCR derives from a woman in her 40s with acute or convalescent COVID-19. This sequence joins TRBV6-5 and TRBJ2-5; TRBD1 matches 8 bases. The material sequenced was peripheral blood. In nucleotides, the CDR3 is TGTGCCAGCAGTTACGGCAGGGGGCTTGAGACCCAGTACTTC. Protein sequence: CASSYGRGLETQYF.